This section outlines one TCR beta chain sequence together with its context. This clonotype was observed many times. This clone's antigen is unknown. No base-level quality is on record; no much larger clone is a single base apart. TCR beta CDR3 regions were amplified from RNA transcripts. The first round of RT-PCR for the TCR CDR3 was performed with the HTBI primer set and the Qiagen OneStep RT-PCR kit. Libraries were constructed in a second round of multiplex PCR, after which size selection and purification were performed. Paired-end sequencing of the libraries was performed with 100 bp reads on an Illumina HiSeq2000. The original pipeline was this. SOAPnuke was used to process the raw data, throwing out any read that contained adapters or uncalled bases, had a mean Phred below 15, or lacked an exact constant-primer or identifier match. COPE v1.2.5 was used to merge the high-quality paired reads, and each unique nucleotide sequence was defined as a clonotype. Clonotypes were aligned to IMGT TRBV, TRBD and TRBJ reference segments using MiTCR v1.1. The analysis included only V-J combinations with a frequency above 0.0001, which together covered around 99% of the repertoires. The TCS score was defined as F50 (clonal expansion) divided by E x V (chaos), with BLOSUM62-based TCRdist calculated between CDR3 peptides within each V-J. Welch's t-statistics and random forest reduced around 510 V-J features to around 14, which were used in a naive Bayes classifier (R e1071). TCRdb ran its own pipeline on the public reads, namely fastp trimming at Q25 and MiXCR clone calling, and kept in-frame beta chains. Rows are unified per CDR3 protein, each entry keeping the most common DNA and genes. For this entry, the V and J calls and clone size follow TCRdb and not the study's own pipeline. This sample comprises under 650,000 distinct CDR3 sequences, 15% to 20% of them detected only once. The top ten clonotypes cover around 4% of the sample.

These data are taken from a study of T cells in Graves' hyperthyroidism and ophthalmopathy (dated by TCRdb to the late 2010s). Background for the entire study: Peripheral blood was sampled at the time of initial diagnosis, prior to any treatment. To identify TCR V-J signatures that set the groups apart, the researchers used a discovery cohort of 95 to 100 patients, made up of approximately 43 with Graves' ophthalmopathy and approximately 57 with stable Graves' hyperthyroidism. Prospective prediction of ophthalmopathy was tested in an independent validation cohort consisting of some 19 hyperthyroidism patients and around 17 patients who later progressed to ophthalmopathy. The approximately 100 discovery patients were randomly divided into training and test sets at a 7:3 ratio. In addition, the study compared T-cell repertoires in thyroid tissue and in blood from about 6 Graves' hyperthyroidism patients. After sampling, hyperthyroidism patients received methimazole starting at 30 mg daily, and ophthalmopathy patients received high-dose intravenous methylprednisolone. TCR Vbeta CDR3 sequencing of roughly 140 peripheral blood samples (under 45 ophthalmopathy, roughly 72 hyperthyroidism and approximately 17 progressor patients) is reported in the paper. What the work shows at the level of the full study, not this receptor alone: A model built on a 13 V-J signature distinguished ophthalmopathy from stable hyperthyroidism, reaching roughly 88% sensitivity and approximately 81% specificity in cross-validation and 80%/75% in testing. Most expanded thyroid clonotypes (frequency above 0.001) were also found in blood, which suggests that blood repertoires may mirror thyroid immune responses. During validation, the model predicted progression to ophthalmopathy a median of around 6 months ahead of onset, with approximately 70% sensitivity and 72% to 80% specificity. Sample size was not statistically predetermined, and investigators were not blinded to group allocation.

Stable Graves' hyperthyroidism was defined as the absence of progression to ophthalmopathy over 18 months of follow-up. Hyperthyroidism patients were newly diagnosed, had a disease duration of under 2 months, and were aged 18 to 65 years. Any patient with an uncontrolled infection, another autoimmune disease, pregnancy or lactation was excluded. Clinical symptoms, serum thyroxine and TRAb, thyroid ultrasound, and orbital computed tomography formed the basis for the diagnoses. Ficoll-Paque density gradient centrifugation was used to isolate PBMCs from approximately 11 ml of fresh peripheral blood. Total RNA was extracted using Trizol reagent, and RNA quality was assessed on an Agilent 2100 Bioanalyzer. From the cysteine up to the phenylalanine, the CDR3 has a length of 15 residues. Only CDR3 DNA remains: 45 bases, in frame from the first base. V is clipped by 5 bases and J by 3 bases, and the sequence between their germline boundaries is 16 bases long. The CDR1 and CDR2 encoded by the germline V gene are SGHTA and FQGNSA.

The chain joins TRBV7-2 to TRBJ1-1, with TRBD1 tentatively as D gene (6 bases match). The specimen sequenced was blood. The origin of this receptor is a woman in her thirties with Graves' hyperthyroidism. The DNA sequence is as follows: TGTGCCAGCAGCCTCGAGAGGGGGATGTACACTGAAGCTTTCTTT. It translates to CASSLERGMYTEAFF.